The next 15 T cell receptor beta chains were all read from a single sample in a study of cytotoxic CD8 clonotypes in ibrutinib-treated CLL listed by TCRdb under 2021. Receptors were amplified or captured by the immunoSEQ multiplex PCR assay. TCRdb's version of the immuneACCESS table is confined to in-frame rearrangements and falls short of the full clone set. An unresolved V gene accounts for under half of the shortfall where checked; the remainder is of unknown origin. Recorded for this sample are under 30,000 clones; 70% to 80% of them occurred a single time. 51% of the sample comes from the top ten. Specimen: PBMCs, collected after 36 months of ibrutinib treatment. The origin of the receptors is a human donor with chronic lymphocytic leukemia.

The chain carries TRBV29-1 and TRBJ1-1; D ambiguous. V gave up 4 bases and J gave up 0 bases, with 9 bases separating them. The germline V gene has CDR1 SQVTM and CDR2 ANQGSEA. The CDR3 length is 13 residues. CDR3 nucleotide sequence: TGCAGCGTTGCCCGGACGGTGAACACTGAAGCTTTCTTT. It codes for CSVARTVNTEAFF.

The chain employs TRBV7-3 and TRBJ1-2; D might be TRBD1 (5 bases). Germline V lookup: CDR1 SGHTA, CDR2 FQGTGA. This CDR3 is built from 13 residues. V was cut by 0 bases and J by 8 bases, with 10 bases left in between. The CDR3 DNA is TGTGCCAGCAGCTTAACAGGGACCGAGGGCTACACCTTC. It is translated as CASSLTGTEGYTF.

The chain uses TRBV9 and TRBJ1-5; D perhaps matches TRBD1 (5 bases). Trimming shortened V by 0 bases and J by 6 bases, and 10 bases separated the two germline ends. The CDR3 spans 14 residues. CDR1 and CDR2 (germline): SGDLS, YYNGEE. This CDR3 reads CASSVGQGSQPQHF. The CDR3 nucleotides are TGTGCCAGCAGCGTAGGGCAGGGAAGTCAGCCCCAGCATTTT.

The table lists this clone with a few counts. This CDR3 reads CASSPIGVQSNEQFF. CDR3 in DNA: TGCGCCAGCAGCCCAATCGGGGTCCAATCCAATGAGCAGTTCTTC. V gene TRBV4-1 combines with J gene TRBJ2-1, with D perhaps matching TRBD2 (5 bases). With 4 bases removed from V and 6 bases from J, the gap between germline ends came to 16 bases. The germline CDR1 and CDR2 sequences are MGHRA and YSYEKL. This CDR3 spans 15 amino acids.

This chain joins TRBV27 and TRBJ2-1; D might be TRBD1 (5 bases). V lost 3 bases to trimming and J lost 4 bases, with 13 bases between them. This CDR3 comprises 15 residues. Germline V lookup: CDR1 MNHEY, CDR2 SMNVEV (reference sequence). The CDR3 coding sequence is TGTGCCAGCAGTTTGGGCCCGCAGGGTTACAATGAGCAGTTCTTC. Its protein is CASSLGPQGYNEQFF.

This sequence joins TRBV25-1 and TRBJ2-7; the D gene is possibly TRBD1 (5 bases). Trimming removed 1 base at V and 2 bases at J, with 12 bases between. Germline CDR1 reads MGHDK; CDR2 reads SYGVNS. There are 15 residues in the CDR3. CDR3 loop: CASSEWGRDTYEQYF. The DNA for the CDR3 is TGTGCCAGCAGTGAATGGGGCAGGGATACCTACGAGCAGTACTTC.

The rearrangement joins TRBV19 to TRBJ2-7, with D hard to call. Per germline, CDR1 LNHDA and CDR2 SQIVND (reference sequence). Trimming stripped 3 bases from V and 1 base from J, with 7 bases between. This CDR3 has 13 residues. The chain's CDR3 is CASSMSQSYEQYF. CDR3 coding DNA: TGTGCCAGTAGTATGTCTCAGTCCTACGAGCAGTACTTC. Variable domain in full (rest from reference TRBV19 and TRBJ2-7): DGGITQSPKYLFRKEGQNVTLSCEQNLNHDAMYWYRQDPGQGLRLIYYSQIVNDFQKGDIAEGYSVSREKKESFPLTVTSAQKNPTAFYLCASSMSQSYEQYFGPGTRLTVT.

The chain has TRBV11-2 and TRBJ2-5, with D possibly called TRBD1 or TRBD2 (7 bases each). The CDR3 consists of 14 residues. V was pared by 0 bases and J by 7 bases, with 12 bases between. CDR1 and CDR2 (germline): SGHAT, FQNNGV. For the CDR3, the DNA is TGTGCCAGCAGCTTAGAGACAGGGAGGGGGACCCAGTACTTC. This sequence encodes CASSLETGRGTQYF.

The V and J genes are TRBV13 and TRBJ2-3; 11 positions agree with TRBD2. J was trimmed by 1 base and V by 5 bases; bases with no gene match: 17. The germline gives CDR1 PRHDT, CDR2 FYEKMQ (reference sequence). The CDR3 contains 20 residues. CDR3 sequence reads: CASSPSYSGGARVGTDTQYF. As DNA, the CDR3 is TGTGCCAGCAGCCCTAGTTATAGCGGGGGGGCCCGCGTCGGCACAGATACGCAGTATTTT.

The table lists this clone with a count of one. This rearrangement joins TRBV5-4 to TRBJ2-7; 10 bases match TRBD2. V lost 4 bases to trimming and J lost 3 bases; unmatched junction nucleotides: 7. This CDR3 has 15 amino acids. The V gene's germline CDR1 is SGHNT and CDR2 YYREEE (reference sequence). CDR3 DNA sequence: TGTGCCAGCAGCCCGTCCGGGACTAGCGTCTACGAGCAGTACTTC. Protein: CASSPSGTSVYEQYF.

The chain recombines TRBV10-3 with TRBJ2-3; D is perhaps TRBD1 (6 bases). This CDR3 contains 16 residues. V was pared by 2 bases and J by 0 bases, with 12 bases between. Germline V gene lookup returns CDR1 ENHRY and CDR2 SYGVKD. CDR3 loop: CAISEQDRSSTDTQYF. The CDR3 nucleotides are TGTGCCATCAGTGAGCAGGACAGATCTAGCACAGATACGCAGTATTTT.

This chain joins TRBV5-4 and TRBJ1-3; possible D gene TRBD1, 5 bases. The CDR3 covers 15 residues. Germline CDR1 reads SGHNT; CDR2 reads YYREEE (reference sequence). Trimming shortened V by 5 bases and J by 0 bases, and 12 bases separated the two germline ends. CDR3 sequence: CASSNQGSSGNTIYF. CDR3 bases: TGTGCCAGCAGTAATCAGGGTAGCTCTGGAAACACCATATATTTT.

This chain connects TRBV5-4 to TRBJ2-3; no definite D call. V lost 1 base, J lost 1 base, and 7 bases lay in between. CDR3 size: 14 residues. Germline V gives CDR1 SGHNT, CDR2 YYREEE (reference sequence). CDR3 DNA: TGTGCCAGCAGCTTGTACCAGGGCACAGATACGCAGTATTTT. This sequence encodes CASSLYQGTDTQYF.

This clone was recorded a few times. The chain has TRBV2 and TRBJ1-2; 8 nucleotides agree with TRBD1. J gave up 4 bases and V 6 bases, and 7 bases lay outside the gene matches. The germline V gene has CDR1 SNHLY and CDR2 FYNNEI. This CDR3 spans 14 amino acids. The chain's CDR3 is CASSWTGWAYGYTF. CDR3 nucleotide sequence: TGTGCCAGCAGCTGGACAGGGTGGGCCTATGGCTACACCTTC.

The chain uses TRBV4-2 and TRBJ1-5; D not resolved. Trimming left V 0 bases short and J 2 bases short, with 8 bases between. The CDR3 covers 15 residues. Germline V gives CDR1 LGHNA, CDR2 YNFKEQ. Here the CDR3 DNA reads TGTGCCAGCAGCCAAGAGGCAGGACGCAATCAGCCCCAGCATTTT. It is translated as CASSQEAGRNQPQHF.